Listed here are 19 T cell receptor beta chains from one sample, sequenced in a study of naive CD8 T cells in extremely preterm neonates. The repertoire was sequenced with immunoSEQ multiplex PCR; TCRdb's copy has only in-frame clones and lacks some. The sample holds approximately 6,500 clones, 95% to 98% seen once. Sequencing was carried out using naive CD8+ T cells from blood. These receptors were taken from a human donor in good health.

This chain connects TRBV19 to TRBJ1-4, with D perhaps TRBD1 (6 bases). CDR3 length equals 16 residues. CDR1 and CDR2 (germline): LNHDA, SQIVND (reference sequence). V was shortened by 9 bases and J by 3 bases, with 20 bases between the two germline ends. The CDR3 nucleotides read TGTGCCAGCCGCGTGATGTATGGGGGCTCTAATGAAAAACTGTTTTTT. Translating it yields CASRVMYGGSNEKLFF.

CDR3 protein: CASSFTGVRIGNQPQHF. The CDR3 bases are TGTGCCAGCAGTTTCACAGGGGTTCGTATCGGCAATCAGCCCCAGCATTTT. J is TRBJ1-5 and V is TRBV28; 7 bases map to TRBD1. Germline V gene data show CDR1 as MDHEN and CDR2 as SYDVKM. The CDR3 is 17 amino acids. Trimming took 3 bases from V and 2 from J; bases not matched to a gene: 10. Full variable domain (remainder filled in from reference TRBV28 and TRBJ1-5): DVKVTQSSRYLVKRTGEKVFLECVQDMDHENMFWYRQDPGLGLRLIYFSYDVKMKEKGDIPEGYSVSREKKERFSLILESASTNQTSMYLCASSFTGVRIGNQPQHFGDGTRLSIL.

This chain connects TRBV28 to TRBJ2-7; 8 nucleotides line up with TRBD1. Trimming cost V 3 bases and J 0 bases; bases outside gene matches: 22. CDR3 length: 21 residues. CDR1 MDHEN and CDR2 SYDVKM come from the germline V gene. CDR3 DNA sequence: TGTGCCAGCAGTTTTCCCAGATCAGGGGGCCAGCGGGTTCGGAGCTCCTACGAGCAGTACTTC. Its translation is CASSFPRSGGQRVRSSYEQYF.

The chain recombines TRBV2 with TRBJ2-7; D may be TRBD1 (5 bases). Trimming pared 4 bases from V and 2 bases from J, leaving 12 bases between. CDR3 length: 14 amino acids. Germline CDR1 reads SNHLY; CDR2 reads FYNNEI. As DNA, the CDR3 is TGTGCCAGCAGTGCAGGGCAGTTTACCTACGAGCAGTACTTC. It translates to CASSAGQFTYEQYF.

J is TRBJ2-7 and V is TRBV11-2, with unresolved D. Germline V gives CDR1 SGHAT, CDR2 FQNNGV. The CDR3 is 13 residues long. The germline V and J ends were trimmed by 0 bases and 6 bases, with 9 bases remaining between them. The CDR3 DNA sequence: TGTGCCAGCAGCTTAGATTCGGGTCTCGAGCAGTACTTC. Protein sequence: CASSLDSGLEQYF.

CDR3 coding DNA: TGTGCCAGCAGGGTGGGGACAGTCGAAGCTTTCTTT. Its protein product is CASRVGTVEAFF. V gene TRBV28 combines with J gene TRBJ1-1, with 7 bases matching TRBD1. The germline V gene encodes CDR1 MDHEN and CDR2 SYDVKM. Trimming cost V 6 bases and J 8 bases; bases outside gene matches: 6. This CDR3 contains 12 residues. Full variable domain (outside the CDR3, taken from reference TRBV28 and TRBJ1-1): DVKVTQSSRYLVKRTGEKVFLECVQDMDHENMFWYRQDPGLGLRLIYFSYDVKMKEKGDIPEGYSVSREKKERFSLILESASTNQTSMYLCASRVGTVEAFFGQGTRLTVV.

The gene calls are TRBV27 and TRBJ2-1; D is possibly TRBD1 (5 bases). This CDR3 is 15 amino acids long. The germline V gene encodes CDR1 MNHEY and CDR2 SMNVEV (reference sequence). Trimming left V 2 bases short and J 5 bases short, with 13 bases between. The CDR3, as DNA: TGTGCCAGCAGTTTAACGGCCAGACAGCACAATGAGCAGTTCTTC. Its translation is CASSLTARQHNEQFF.

The chain uses TRBV5-1 and TRBJ1-2, with D perhaps TRBD1 (6 bases). Germline lookup yields CDR1 SGHRS and CDR2 YFSETQ. Trimming took off 0 bases at V and 8 bases at J, with 14 bases between the two ends. The CDR3 length is 14 residues. This chain's CDR3 is CASSLAGDNRGYTF. CDR3 DNA: TGCGCCAGCAGCTTGGCCGGGGACAATCGGGGCTACACCTTC. The full variable domain, with the rest looked up from reference TRBV5-1 and TRBJ1-2, is KAGVTQTPRYLIKTRGQQVTLSCSPISGHRSVSWYQQTPGQGLQFLFEYFSETQRNKGNFPGRFSGRQFSNSRSEMNVSTLELGDSALYLCASSLAGDNRGYTFGSGTRLTVV.

The genes are TRBV7-9 and TRBJ2-7, with 9 bases matching TRBD2. Germline assignment: CDR1 SEHNR and CDR2 FQNEAQ (reference sequence). CDR3 length: 16 amino acids. J was trimmed by 4 bases and V by 5 bases; bases with no gene match: 12. The CDR3 DNA reads TGTGCCAGCAGCCCAGGGTTTAGCGGGGGAACTTACGAGCAGTACTTC. The encoded protein is CASSPGFSGGTYEQYF.

The V call is TRBV27, the J call TRBJ1-1; D is perhaps TRBD1 (5 bases). With 6 bases removed from V and 5 bases from J, the gap between germline ends came to 13 bases. The V gene's germline CDR1 is MNHEY and CDR2 SMNVEV (reference sequence). This CDR3 is built from 13 residues. CDR3 loop: CASRPGLRTEAFF. The CDR3 bases are TGTGCCAGCAGGCCAGGGCTGCGGACTGAAGCTTTCTTT.

This clone was seen only once. The chain recombines TRBV10-2 with TRBJ2-5; 9 bases are a match to TRBD1. There are 18 residues in the CDR3. V lost 2 bases to trimming and J lost 7 bases; unmatched junction nucleotides: 17. The germline V gene has CDR1 WSHSY and CDR2 SAAADI. This CDR3 reads CASSETWLRTGEVGTQYF. The CDR3 nucleotides read TGCGCCAGCAGTGAGACCTGGCTACGGACAGGGGAAGTTGGGACCCAGTACTTC.

The chain's CDR3 is CSVGRSTSGSTADTQYF. CDR3 nucleotide sequence: TGCAGCGTTGGGCGCTCGACTAGCGGGAGTACGGCAGATACGCAGTATTTT. The chain employs TRBV29-1 and TRBJ2-3; 12 positions match TRBD2. Germline loops: CDR1 SQVTM, CDR2 ANQGSEA. Unmatched junction bases numbered 12, after V lost 4 bases and J lost 4 bases. CDR3 length: 17 residues.

The gene calls are TRBV10-3 and TRBJ2-3; 12 positions agree with TRBD2. The length of the CDR3 is 15 residues. The trim removed 2 bases at V and 4 bases at J, leaving 1 base unmatched. The germline V gene has CDR1 ENHRY and CDR2 SYGVKD. The DNA for the CDR3 is TGTGCCATCAGTGAGACTAGCGGGAGGCCAGATACGCAGTATTTT. Its protein product is CAISETSGRPDTQYF.

The table lists this clone with a count of one. The chain employs TRBV29-1 and TRBJ2-7, with D possibly being TRBD2 (6 bases). CDR3 length: 15 amino acids. Germline assignment: CDR1 SQVTM and CDR2 ANQGSEA. V lost 1 base and J 4 bases, leaving 17 bases between the germline ends. The CDR3 is CSVEGTAQGGYEQYF. In DNA, the CDR3 is TGCAGCGTTGAAGGCACGGCGCAGGGAGGATACGAGCAGTACTTC.

The V gene is TRBV28, the J gene TRBJ1-1; 7 nucleotides agree with TRBD1. CDR3 length: 14 residues. V shed 3 bases, J shed 3 bases, and the junction held 4 bases outside the gene matches. Germline-derived CDR1 and CDR2 are MDHEN and SYDVKM. The CDR3 bases are TGTGCCAGCAGTTTTAGGGGGCTGGACACTGAAGCTTTCTTT. Translating gives CASSFRGLDTEAFF.

The rearrangement joins TRBV5-1 to TRBJ2-7; D is unresolved. The V gene's germline CDR1 is SGHRS and CDR2 YFSETQ. CDR3 size: 14 residues. V was shortened by 8 bases and J by 1 base, with 16 bases between the two germline ends. CDR3 sequence reads: CASTDGKFSYEQYF. CDR3 DNA: TGCGCCAGTACAGACGGAAAGTTTTCCTACGAGCAGTACTTC.

J is TRBJ2-7 and V is TRBV5-1; 13 bases fit TRBD2. The CDR3 sequence is 15 residues long. Germline-derived CDR1 and CDR2 are SGHRS and YFSETQ. Losses at the gene ends were 4 bases for V and 1 base for J; bases not matched to a gene: 2. CDR3 in amino acids: CASSMGLAGSYEQYF. The CDR3 DNA reads as TGCGCCAGCAGCATGGGACTAGCGGGATCCTACGAGCAGTACTTC.

This clone was seen just once. This chain joins TRBV4-2 and TRBJ2-2; 9 nucleotides align to TRBD2. J was trimmed by 6 bases and V by 3 bases; bases with no gene match: 5. Germline assignment: CDR1 LGHNA and CDR2 YNFKEQ. The CDR3 has 15 residues. In nucleotides, the CDR3 is TGTGCCAGCAGCCAGACTAGCGGATTCTCCGGGGAGCTGTTTTTT. Amino acids: CASSQTSGFSGELFF.

The chain has TRBV27 and TRBJ1-2; TRBD1 agrees at 7 bases. Germline CDR1 MNHEY, CDR2 SMNVEV (reference sequence). V dropped 6 bases and J dropped 1; count of bases not matched to a gene: 5. This CDR3 has 14 residues. The CDR3 here is CASSRGRFNYGYTF. The CDR3 nucleotides read TGTGCCAGCAGCAGGGGGAGATTTAACTATGGCTACACCTTC.